This T cell receptor (beta chain) came from a study of cytotoxic CD8 clonotypes in ibrutinib-treated CLL. Study-level information: Roughly 10 relapsed/refractory, some 16 treatment-naive; approximately 18 IGHV unmutated.

For this clone: The antigen is not known.

Germline values: CDR1 KGHSH, CDR2 LQKENI. This CDR3 has 15 residues. V gave up 1 base and J gave up 3 bases, with 10 bases separating them. Clones were read by immunoSEQ multiplex PCR, and TCRdb kept only the in-frame ones, dropping some. The sample carries fewer than 150,000 clones, roughly 80% recorded once. Overall study results and limits: Baseline clonality was higher than in age-matched healthy donors and moved in step with circulating CD8+ T-cell counts. Public clonotypes proved infrequent, and on treatment they shrank or remained steady. Clonality increased with ibrutinib response but returned toward baseline at progression.

The chain is built from TRBV18 and TRBJ1-3; no reliable D call. The sequencing here drew on PBMCs, taken after 24 months of ibrutinib treatment. This receptor was obtained from a human donor with chronic lymphocytic leukemia. The CDR3 sequence is CASSPLVLSGNTIYF. The CDR3, as DNA: TGTGCCAGCTCACCACTAGTGCTTAGTGGAAACACCATATATTTT. Variable domain in full (rest from reference TRBV18 and TRBJ1-3): NAGVMQNPRHLVRRRGQEARLRCSPMKGHSHVYWYRQLPEEGLKFMVYLQKENIIDESGMPKERFSAEFPKEGPSILRIQQVVRGDSAAYFCASSPLVLSGNTIYFGEGSWLTVV.